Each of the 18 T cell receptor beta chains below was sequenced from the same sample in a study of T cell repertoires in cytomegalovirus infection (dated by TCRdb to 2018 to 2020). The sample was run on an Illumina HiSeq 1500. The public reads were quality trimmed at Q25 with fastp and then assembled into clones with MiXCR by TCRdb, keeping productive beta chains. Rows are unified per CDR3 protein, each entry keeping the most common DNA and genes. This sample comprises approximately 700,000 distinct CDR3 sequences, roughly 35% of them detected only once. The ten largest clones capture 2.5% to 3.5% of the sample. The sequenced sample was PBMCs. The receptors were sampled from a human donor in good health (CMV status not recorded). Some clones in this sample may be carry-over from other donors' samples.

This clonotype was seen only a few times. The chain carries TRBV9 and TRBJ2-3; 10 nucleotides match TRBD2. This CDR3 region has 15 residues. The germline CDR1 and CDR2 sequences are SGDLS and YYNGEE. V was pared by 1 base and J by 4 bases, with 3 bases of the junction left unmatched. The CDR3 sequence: CASSVPSGSSDTQYF. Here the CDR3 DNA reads TGTGCCAGCAGCGTACCTAGCGGGAGCTCAGATACGCAGTATTTT.

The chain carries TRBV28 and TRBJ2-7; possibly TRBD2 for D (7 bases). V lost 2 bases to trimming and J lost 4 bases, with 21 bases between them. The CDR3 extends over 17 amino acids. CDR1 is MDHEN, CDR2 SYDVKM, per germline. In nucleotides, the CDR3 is TGTGCCAGCAGTTTACACCGAAGGGGGGGCTCCCCTTACGAGCAGTACTTC. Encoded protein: CASSLHRRGGSPYEQYF.

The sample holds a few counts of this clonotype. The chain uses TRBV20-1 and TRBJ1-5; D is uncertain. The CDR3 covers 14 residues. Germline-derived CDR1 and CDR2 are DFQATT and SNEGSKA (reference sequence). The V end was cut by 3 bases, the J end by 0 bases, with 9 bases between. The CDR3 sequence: CSASNQDSNQPQHF. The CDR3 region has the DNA TGCAGTGCTAGTAACCAGGATAGCAATCAGCCCCAGCATTTT.

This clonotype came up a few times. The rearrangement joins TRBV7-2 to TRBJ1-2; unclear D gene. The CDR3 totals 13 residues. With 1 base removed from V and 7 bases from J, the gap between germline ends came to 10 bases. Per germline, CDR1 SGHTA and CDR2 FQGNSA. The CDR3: CASSLEGWGGYTF. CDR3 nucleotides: TGTGCCAGCAGCTTAGAGGGCTGGGGTGGCTACACCTTC.

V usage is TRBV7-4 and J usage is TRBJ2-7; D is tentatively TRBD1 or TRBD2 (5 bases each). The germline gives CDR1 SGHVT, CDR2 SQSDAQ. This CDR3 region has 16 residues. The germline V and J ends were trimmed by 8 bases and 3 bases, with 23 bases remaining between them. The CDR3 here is CASCPRTGPTFYEQYF. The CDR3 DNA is TGTGCCAGCTGCCCCAGGACGGGGCCTACTTTCTACGAGCAGTACTTC.

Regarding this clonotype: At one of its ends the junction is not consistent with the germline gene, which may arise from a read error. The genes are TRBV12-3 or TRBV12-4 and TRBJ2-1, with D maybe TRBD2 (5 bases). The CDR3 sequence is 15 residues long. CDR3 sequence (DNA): TGTGCCAGCAGTTCTGTCGGATTTGAGGGAAATGAGCAGTCCTTC. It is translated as CASSSVGFEGNEQSF.

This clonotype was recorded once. CDR3 nucleotides: TGCAGTGCTAGCGGGACTAGATCTACAGATACGCAGTATTTT. Its translation: CSASGTRSTDTQYF. The chain joins TRBV20-1 to TRBJ2-3; TRBD2 agrees at 8 bases. J lost 3 bases, V lost 3 bases, and 5 bases had no gene match. CDR1 is DFQATT, CDR2 SNEGSKA, per germline (reference sequence). The CDR3 has 14 amino acids.

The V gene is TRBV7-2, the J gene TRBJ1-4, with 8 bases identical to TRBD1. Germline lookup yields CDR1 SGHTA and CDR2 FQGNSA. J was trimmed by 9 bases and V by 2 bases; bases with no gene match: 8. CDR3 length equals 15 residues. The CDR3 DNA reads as TGTGCCAGCAGCTTAAAATGGCAGGGGGCTCAAAAACTGTTTTTT. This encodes CASSLKWQGAQKLFF.

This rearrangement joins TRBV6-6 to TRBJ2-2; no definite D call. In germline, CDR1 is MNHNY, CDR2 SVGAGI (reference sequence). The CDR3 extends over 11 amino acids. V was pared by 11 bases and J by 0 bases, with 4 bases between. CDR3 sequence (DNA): TGTGCCCTCGCGAACACCGGGGAGCTGTTTTTT. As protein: CALANTGELFF.

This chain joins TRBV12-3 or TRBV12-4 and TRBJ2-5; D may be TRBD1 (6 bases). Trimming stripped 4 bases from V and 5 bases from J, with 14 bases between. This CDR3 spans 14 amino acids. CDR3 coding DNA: TGTGCCAGCAGTTCACGAACAGGGTTGGAGACCCAGTACTTC. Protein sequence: CASSSRTGLETQYF.

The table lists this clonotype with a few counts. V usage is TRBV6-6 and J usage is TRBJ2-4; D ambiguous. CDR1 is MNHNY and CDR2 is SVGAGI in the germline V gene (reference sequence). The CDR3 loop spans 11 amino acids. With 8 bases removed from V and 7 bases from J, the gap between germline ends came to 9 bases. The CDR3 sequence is CASGSSNIQYF. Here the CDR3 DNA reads TGTGCCAGCGGTAGTTCCAACATTCAGTACTTC.

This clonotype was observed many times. CDR3 sequence reads: CASSIFSAVNQPQHF. The CDR3 DNA reads as TGTGCCAGTAGTATCTTCTCGGCGGTTAATCAGCCCCAGCATTTT. V gene TRBV19 combines with J gene TRBJ1-5, with D unresolved. Germline V gene sequence: CDR1 LNHDA, CDR2 SQIVND (reference sequence). Trimming removed 3 bases from V and 4 bases from J, with 13 bases in between. The CDR3 runs 15 residues.

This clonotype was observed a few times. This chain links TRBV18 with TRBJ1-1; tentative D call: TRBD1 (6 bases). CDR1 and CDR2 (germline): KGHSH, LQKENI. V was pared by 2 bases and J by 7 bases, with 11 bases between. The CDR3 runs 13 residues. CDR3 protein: CASSPGQYGEAFF. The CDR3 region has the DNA TGTGCCAGCTCACCAGGACAGTATGGTGAAGCTTTCTTT.

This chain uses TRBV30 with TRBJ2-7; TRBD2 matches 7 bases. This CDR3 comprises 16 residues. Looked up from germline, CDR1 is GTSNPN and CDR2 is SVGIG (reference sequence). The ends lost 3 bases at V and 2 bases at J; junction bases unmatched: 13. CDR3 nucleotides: TGTGCCTGGAGCCCTAAGGGGAGGGCACCTACCTACGAGCAGTACTTC. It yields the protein CAWSPKGRAPTYEQYF.

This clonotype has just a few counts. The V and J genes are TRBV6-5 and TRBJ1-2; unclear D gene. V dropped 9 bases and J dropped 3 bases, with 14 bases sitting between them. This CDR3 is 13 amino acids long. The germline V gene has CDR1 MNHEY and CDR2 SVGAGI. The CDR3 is CASSYGPYYGYTF. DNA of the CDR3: TGTGCCAGTTCCTACGGACCCTACTATGGCTACACCTTC.

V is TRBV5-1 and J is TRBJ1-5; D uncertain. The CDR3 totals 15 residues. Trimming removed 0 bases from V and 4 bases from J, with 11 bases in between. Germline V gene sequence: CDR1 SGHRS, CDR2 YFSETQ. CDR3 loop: CASSLVPQTNQPQHF. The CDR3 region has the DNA TGCGCCAGCAGCTTGGTCCCGCAGACAAATCAGCCCCAGCATTTT.

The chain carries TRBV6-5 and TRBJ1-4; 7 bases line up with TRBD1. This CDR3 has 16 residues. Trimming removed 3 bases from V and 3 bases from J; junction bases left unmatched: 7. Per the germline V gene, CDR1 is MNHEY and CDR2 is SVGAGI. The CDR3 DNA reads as TGTGCCAGCAGTTATCTCGGGACAGATTCTAATGAAAAACTGTTTTTT. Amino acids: CASSYLGTDSNEKLFF.

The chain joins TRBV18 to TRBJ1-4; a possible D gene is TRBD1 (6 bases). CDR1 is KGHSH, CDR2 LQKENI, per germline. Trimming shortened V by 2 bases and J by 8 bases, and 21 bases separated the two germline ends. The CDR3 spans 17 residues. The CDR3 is CASSPSTPGGKLEKLFF. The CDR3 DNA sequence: TGTGCCAGCTCACCATCAACGCCGGGGGGCAAGTTGGAAAAACTGTTTTTT. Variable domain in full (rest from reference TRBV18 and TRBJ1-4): NAGVMQNPRHLVRRRGQEARLRCSPMKGHSHVYWYRQLPEEGLKFMVYLQKENIIDESGMPKERFSAEFPKEGPSILRIQQVVRGDSAAYFCASSPSTPGGKLEKLFFGSGTQLSVL.